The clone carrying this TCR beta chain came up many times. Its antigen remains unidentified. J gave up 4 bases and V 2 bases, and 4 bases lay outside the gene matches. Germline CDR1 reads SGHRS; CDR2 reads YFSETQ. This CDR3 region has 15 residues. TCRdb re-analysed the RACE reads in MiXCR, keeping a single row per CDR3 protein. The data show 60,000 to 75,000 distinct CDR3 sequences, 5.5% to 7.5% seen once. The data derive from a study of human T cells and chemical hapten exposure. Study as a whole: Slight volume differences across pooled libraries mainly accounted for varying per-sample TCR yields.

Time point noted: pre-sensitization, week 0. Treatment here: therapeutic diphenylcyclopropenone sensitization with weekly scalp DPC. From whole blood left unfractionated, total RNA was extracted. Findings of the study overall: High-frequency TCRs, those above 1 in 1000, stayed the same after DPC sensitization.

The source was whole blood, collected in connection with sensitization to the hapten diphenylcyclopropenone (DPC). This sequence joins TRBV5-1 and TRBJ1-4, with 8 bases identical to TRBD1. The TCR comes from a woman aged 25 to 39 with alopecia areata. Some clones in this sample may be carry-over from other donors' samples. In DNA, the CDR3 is TGCGCCAGCAGCTTCGACAGGGGTCATAATGAAAAACTGTTTTTT. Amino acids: CASSFDRGHNEKLFF.